The next 16 T cell receptor beta chains were all read from a single sample in a study of Ad26.COV2.S vaccination and SARS-CoV-2 variants. TCRdb keeps only in-frame clones here, not all; method: immunoSEQ multiplex PCR. Of 350,000 to 500,000 clones listed, around 91% are singletons. The treatment: over 15 received Ad26.COV2.S at low or high dose, single or two shots; about 5 received placebo; per-sample allocation not given. Each sample was drawn 63 days after the first injection (of vaccine or placebo). Sample: peripheral blood, taken in a trial of Ad26.COV2.S vaccine versus placebo. The source is a person between 18 and 60 years old who received the Ad26.COV2.S COVID-19 vaccine or a placebo.

This chain uses TRBV5-1 with TRBJ2-7, with D unclear. Between the trimmed V and J ends, which lost 1 base and 3 bases, there was a span of 5 bases. Per the germline V gene, CDR1 is SGHRS and CDR2 is YFSETQ. The CDR3 sequence is 12 residues long. CDR3 sequence reads: CASSLYHYEQYF. In DNA form, the CDR3 reads TGCGCCAGCAGCTTGTATCACTACGAGCAGTACTTC. The full variable domain, with the rest looked up from reference TRBV5-1 and TRBJ2-7, is KAGVTQTPRYLIKTRGQQVTLSCSPISGHRSVSWYQQTPGQGLQFLFEYFSETQRNKGNFPGRFSGRQFSNSRSEMNVSTLELGDSALYLCASSLYHYEQYFGPGTRLTVT.

There are a few counts of this clone. This chain joins TRBV15 and TRBJ2-1; 7 bases fit TRBD2. The CDR3 totals 15 residues. V shed 3 bases and J 3 bases; nucleotides not matched to a gene: 5. Germline CDR1 and CDR2: LNHNV and YYDKDF (reference sequence). In DNA form, the CDR3 reads TGTGCCACCAGCAGGGGGTCTAGCGGCTACAATGAGCAGTTCTTC. Protein product: CATSRGSSGYNEQFF.

The DNA for the CDR3 is TGTGCCAGCAGCCCCGGACAGTATGGCTACACCTTC. It yields the protein CASSPGQYGYTF. The chain carries TRBV7-9 and TRBJ1-2; D is perhaps TRBD1 (6 bases). CDR3 length equals 12 residues. Per germline, CDR1 SEHNR and CDR2 FQNEAQ (reference sequence). V lost 5 bases and J lost 5, with 9 bases in between. Together with reference TRBV7-9 and TRBJ1-2, the CDR3 gives the full variable domain: DTGVSQNPRHKITKRGQNVTFRCDPISEHNRLYWYRQTLGQGPEFLTYFQNEAQLEKSRLLSDRFSAERPKGSFSTLEIQRTEQGDSAMYLCASSPGQYGYTFGSGTRLTVV.

The genes are TRBV5-1 and TRBJ1-2, with 7 bases matching TRBD1. The CDR3 sequence is 15 residues long. V was pared by 0 bases and J by 8 bases, with 10 bases of the junction left unmatched. CDR1 is SGHRS, CDR2 YFSETQ, per germline. In DNA form, the CDR3 reads TGCGCCAGCAGCTTGGGCCCGGGACAGTCGAGGGGCTACACCTTC. Translating gives CASSLGPGQSRGYTF. The complete variable domain, with remaining parts taken from reference TRBV5-1 and TRBJ1-2, reads KAGVTQTPRYLIKTRGQQVTLSCSPISGHRSVSWYQQTPGQGLQFLFEYFSETQRNKGNFPGRFSGRQFSNSRSEMNVSTLELGDSALYLCASSLGPGQSRGYTFGSGTRLTVV.

This clone was recorded only once. This chain joins TRBV6-1 and TRBJ1-4; possible D gene TRBD1, 6 bases. This CDR3 is 16 amino acids long. CDR1 is MNHNS, CDR2 SASEGT, per germline. Trimming took 4 bases from V and 3 from J, leaving 15 bases between them. CDR3 protein: CASSAIQGWANEKLFF. DNA for the CDR3: TGTGCCAGCAGTGCAATACAGGGCTGGGCTAATGAAAAACTGTTTTTT.

This sequence joins TRBV3-1 (or the pseudogene TRBV3-2) and TRBJ1-4, with D maybe TRBD1 (6 bases). The CDR3 is 15 residues long. Trimming pared 4 bases from V and 3 bases from J, leaving 12 bases between. Germline V gives CDR1 LGHDT, CDR2 YNNKEL (reference sequence). Here the CDR3 reads CASSPRQASNEKLFF. DNA for the CDR3: TGTGCCAGCAGCCCGAGACAGGCGTCTAATGAAAAACTGTTTTTT.

The V call is TRBV4-3, the J call TRBJ2-4; D is uncertain. The CDR3 is made up of 15 amino acids. Germline-derived CDR1 and CDR2 are LGHNA and YSLEER. Between the trimmed V and J ends, which lost 0 bases and 3 bases, there was a span of 9 bases. CDR3 DNA sequence: TGCGCCAGCAGCCAAGAACACTTCGGCAAAAACATTCAGTACTTC. Translated, it gives CASSQEHFGKNIQYF.

This chain uses TRBV9 with TRBJ2-1; 8 bases line up with TRBD2. The germline CDR1 and CDR2 sequences are SGDLS and YYNGEE. V gave up 0 bases and J gave up 6 bases; unmatched junction bases: 8. This CDR3 has 16 residues. This CDR3 reads CASSVGGTRNSNEQFF. CDR3 coding DNA: TGTGCCAGCAGCGTAGGAGGGACTAGAAACTCCAATGAGCAGTTCTTC. The whole variable domain, remainder taken from reference TRBV9 and TRBJ2-1, is DSGVTQTPKHLITATGQRVTLRCSPRSGDLSVYWYQQSLDQGLQFLIQYYNGEERAKGNILERFSAQQFPDLHSELNLSSLELGDSALYFCASSVGGTRNSNEQFFGPGTRLTVL.

The V call is TRBV7-2, the J call TRBJ2-7; 10 bases match TRBD1. In germline, CDR1 is SGHTA, CDR2 FQGNSA. The CDR3 has 14 residues. Trimming at V came to 1 base and at J to 5 bases, leaving 2 bases not matched to a gene. The CDR3 region has the DNA TGTGCCAGCAGCTTAGGGGACAGGGGTCACGAGCAGTACTTC. As protein: CASSLGDRGHEQYF.

Regarding this clone: This same CDR3 is encoded by further DNA sequences in the sample. This sequence joins TRBV9 and TRBJ2-7, with 11 bases lining up with TRBD2. The CDR3 has 15 amino acids. The germline V gene encodes CDR1 SGDLS and CDR2 YYNGEE. V shed 2 bases, J shed 0 bases, and the junction held 1 base outside the gene matches. The CDR3 spells CASSVGTSGSYEQYF. The DNA of the CDR3 is TGTGCCAGCAGCGTTGGGACTAGCGGCTCCTACGAGCAGTACTTC.

The table lists this clone with a count of one. The rearrangement links TRBV27 to TRBJ2-1; 10 nucleotides agree with TRBD2. CDR1 and CDR2 from the germline V gene are MNHEY and SMNVEV (reference sequence). This CDR3 is 14 amino acids long. J gave up 5 bases and V 6 bases, and 4 bases lay outside the gene matches. Here the CDR3 DNA reads TGTGCCAGCAGCAGAGGACTAGCGGACAATGAGCAGTTCTTC. Protein product: CASSRGLADNEQFF.

This sequence joins TRBV7-9 and TRBJ2-3; TRBD1 agrees at 10 bases. CDR1 is SEHNR, CDR2 FQNEAQ, per germline (reference sequence). V dropped 4 bases and J dropped 1; count of bases not matched to a gene: 11. This CDR3 has 18 residues. Here the CDR3 reads CASSSESGTGDGTDTQYF. The DNA of the CDR3 is TGTGCCAGCAGCTCAGAGTCCGGGACAGGGGACGGCACAGATACGCAGTATTTT.

There are a few counts of this clone. The V call is TRBV2, the J call TRBJ1-1; D gene unclear. The CDR3 has 13 amino acids. Germline lookup yields CDR1 SNHLY and CDR2 FYNNEI. Trimming removed 4 bases from V and 4 bases from J, with 10 bases in between. This chain's CDR3 is CASSGPPFTEAFF. CDR3 bases: TGTGCCAGCAGTGGGCCACCCTTCACTGAAGCTTTCTTT.

This chain joins TRBV6-2 or TRBV6-3 and TRBJ2-7, with TRBD2 as a possible D gene (5 bases). This CDR3 contains 17 residues. Germline V gene lookup returns CDR1 MNHEY and CDR2 SVGEGT. Trimming removed 1 base from V and 4 bases from J, with 20 bases in between. The CDR3 sequence is CASSYWSRGQTGYEQYF. CDR3 nucleotide sequence: TGTGCCAGCAGTTACTGGAGCCGAGGGCAGACGGGTTACGAGCAGTACTTC.

This clone was observed a few times. This sample includes further DNA sequences coding for the same CDR3. The chain couples TRBV20-1 to TRBJ2-7; D gene unclear. Germline V lookup: CDR1 DFQATT, CDR2 SNEGSKA (reference sequence). There are 11 residues in the CDR3. V was pared by 1 base and J by 3 bases, with 4 bases between. In nucleotides, the CDR3 is TGCAGTGCTAGAGGGGGCTACGAGCAGTACTTC. Protein sequence: CSARGGYEQYF.

V gene TRBV27 combines with J gene TRBJ1-4, with D possibly being TRBD1 (5 bases). Germline V gives CDR1 MNHEY, CDR2 SMNVEV (reference sequence). The CDR3 covers 16 residues. V was pared by 3 bases and J by 8 bases, with 19 bases between. The CDR3 coding sequence is TGTGCCAGCAGTTTGTTCAGAATTCAGGGACGGGAAAAACTGTTTTTT. Protein product: CASSLFRIQGREKLFF.